This TCR beta chain was identified during a study of early T cells in non-severe SARS-CoV-2 infection. At the level of the study: Whole-blood bulk RNA, unsorted, was sequenced, and chains were unpaired. Points from the study as a whole: Matching results from VDJdb favored anti-spike CD8 responses, leaving private and CD4 specificities undetected.

This CDR3 comprises 16 residues. V shed 4 bases and J 5 bases; nucleotides not matched to a gene: 9. The germline CDR1 and CDR2 sequences are KGHDR and SFDVKD. This clonotype was detected many times. As yet, its antigen is unknown. Individual cDNA molecules each received unique molecular identifiers attached to them. TCRdb reanalysed the 5' RACE reads using MiXCR and keeps one entry per CDR3 protein. Among 25,000 to 30,000 distinct CDR3 sequences, 4.4% were seen once, and the ten largest hold over 10%. Sequenced: whole blood. This sequence was found in an adult who was a healthcare worker with PCR-confirmed SARS-CoV-2 infection or an uninfected control (not recorded which). This rearrangement joins TRBV24-1 to TRBJ2-7, with 11 bases matching TRBD1. For the CDR3, the DNA is TGTGCCACCAGTGACCCCGGGACAGGGGGGTCGGACGAGCAGTACTTC. Amino acid sequence: CATSDPGTGGSDEQYF.